The TCR beta chain described here comes from a study of CD8+ T cells in alopecia areata. On the study more broadly: Treated patients took oral tofacitinib at 5 to 10 mg twice daily. Study findings and constraints: Within the top 100, expanded CD8+ clones significantly decreased with tofacitinib, as did scalp clonality.

In the case of this clone: The target antigen is unknown.

Specified treatment: oral pan-JAK inhibitor, 5-10 mg twice daily. Extracted RNA was reverse transcribed into cDNA, the sequencing template. Assay used: immunoSEQ multiplex PCR; TCRdb lists only in-frame clones, some missing. The table has 210,000 or so clones, 66% seen once. The sequences come from CD4+ T cells sorted from blood, collected at approximately week 44, from a patient treated with tofacitinib. This TCR was sampled from a human donor with alopecia areata.

Here the CDR3 DNA reads TGTGCCTGGAGTGTAACCCGGACGGCAGGGTCCTATGGCTACACCTTC. This gives the protein CAWSVTRTAGSYGYTF. The chain joins TRBV30 to TRBJ1-2; a possible D gene is TRBD1 (5 bases). Germline-derived CDR1 and CDR2 are GTSNPN and SVGIG (reference sequence). V dropped 0 bases and J dropped 4 bases, with 18 bases sitting between them. This CDR3 comprises 16 residues.